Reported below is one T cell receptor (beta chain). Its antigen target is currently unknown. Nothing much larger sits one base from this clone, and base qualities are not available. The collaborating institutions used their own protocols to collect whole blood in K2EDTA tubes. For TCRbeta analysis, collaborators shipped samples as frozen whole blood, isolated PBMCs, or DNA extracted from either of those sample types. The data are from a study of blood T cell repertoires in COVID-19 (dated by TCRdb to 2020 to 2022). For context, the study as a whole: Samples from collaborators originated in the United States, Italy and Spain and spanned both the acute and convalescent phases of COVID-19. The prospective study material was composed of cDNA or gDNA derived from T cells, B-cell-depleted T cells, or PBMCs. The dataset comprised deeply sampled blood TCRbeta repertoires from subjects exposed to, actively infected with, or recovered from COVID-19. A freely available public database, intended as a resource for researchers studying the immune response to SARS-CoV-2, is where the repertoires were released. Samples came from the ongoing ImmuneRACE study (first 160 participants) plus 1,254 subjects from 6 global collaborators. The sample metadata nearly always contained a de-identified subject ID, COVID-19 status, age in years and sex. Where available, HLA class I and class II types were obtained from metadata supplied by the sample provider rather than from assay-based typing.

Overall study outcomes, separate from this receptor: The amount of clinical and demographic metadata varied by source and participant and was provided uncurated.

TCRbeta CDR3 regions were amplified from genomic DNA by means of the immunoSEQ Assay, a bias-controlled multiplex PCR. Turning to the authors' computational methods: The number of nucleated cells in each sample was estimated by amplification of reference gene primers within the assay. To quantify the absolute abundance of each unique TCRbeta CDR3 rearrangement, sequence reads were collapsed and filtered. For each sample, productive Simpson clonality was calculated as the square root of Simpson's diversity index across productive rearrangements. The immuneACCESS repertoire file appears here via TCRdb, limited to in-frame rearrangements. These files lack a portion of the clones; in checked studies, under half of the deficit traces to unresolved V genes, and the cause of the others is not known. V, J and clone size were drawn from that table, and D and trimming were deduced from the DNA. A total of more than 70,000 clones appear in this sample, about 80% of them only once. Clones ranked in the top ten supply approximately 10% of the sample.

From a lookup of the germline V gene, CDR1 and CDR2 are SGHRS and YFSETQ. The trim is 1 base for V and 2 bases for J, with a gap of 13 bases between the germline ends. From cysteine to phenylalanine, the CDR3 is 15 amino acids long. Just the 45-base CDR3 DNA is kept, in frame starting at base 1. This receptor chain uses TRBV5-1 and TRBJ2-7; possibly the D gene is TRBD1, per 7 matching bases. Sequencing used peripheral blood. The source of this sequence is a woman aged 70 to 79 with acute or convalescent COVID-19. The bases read TGCGCCAGCAGCTTGTCGGCAGGGGGGCCCTACGAGCAGTACTTC. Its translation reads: CASSLSAGGPYEQYF. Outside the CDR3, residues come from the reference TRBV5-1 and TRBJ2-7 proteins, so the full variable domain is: KAGVTQTPRYLIKTRGQQVTLSCSPISGHRSVSWYQQTPGQGLQFLFEYFSETQRNKGNFPGRFSGRQFSNSRSEMNVSTLELGDSALYLCASSLSAGGPYEQYFGPGTRLTVT.